This T cell receptor (beta chain) derives from a study of technical replicates of blood from four donors. The CDR3 sequence is 17 residues long. Germline V gene lookup returns CDR1 SGHKS and CDR2 YYEKEE (reference sequence). V trimming: 5 bases; J trimming: 6 bases; junction bases outside the gene matches: 18. Generated by immunoSEQ multiplex PCR, the TCRdb table keeps only in-frame clones and is missing some. Among about 100,000 clones listed, approximately 96% were seen once. The receptor's source is a human donor in good health. The chain couples TRBV5-5 to TRBJ2-7, with TRBD1 matching over 9 bases. Sequenced input: T cells isolated from PBMCs. The CDR3: CASRSRGFGDRASEQYF. CDR3 bases: TGTGCCAGCAGATCAAGAGGTTTTGGGGACAGGGCGTCCGAGCAGTACTTC. Full variable domain (remainder filled in from reference TRBV5-5 and TRBJ2-7): DAGVTQSPTHLIKTRGQQVTLRCSPISGHKSVSWYQQVLGQGPQFIFQYYEKEERGRGNFPDRFSARQFPNYSSELNVNALLLGDSALYLCASRSRGFGDRASEQYFGPGTRLTVT.